A single sample is the source of the 3 T cell receptor beta chains below, sequenced in a study of Ad26.COV2.S vaccination and SARS-CoV-2 variants. Libraries were prepared by immunoSEQ multiplex PCR; TCRdb keeps only in-frame clonotypes and omits some of them. The table lists around 300,000 clones, 88% of them singletons. As for treatment: 19 received Ad26.COV2.S at low or high dose, single or two shots; roughly five received placebo; per-sample allocation not given. Vaccine and placebo recipients were sampled on day 63 after the first injection. Source: peripheral blood, taken in a trial of Ad26.COV2.S vaccine versus placebo. Receptor source: a person between 18 and 65 years old who received the Ad26.COV2.S COVID-19 vaccine or a placebo.

CDR3 in amino acids: CASRALRVQTEAFF. The CDR3 bases are TGTGCCAGCAGAGCACTCAGGGTACAAACTGAAGCTTTCTTT. The gene calls are TRBV6-5 and TRBJ1-1; D might be TRBD1 (5 bases). V dropped 6 bases and J dropped 5 bases, with 16 bases sitting between them. The CDR3 spans 14 residues. The germline V gene encodes CDR1 MNHEY and CDR2 SVGAGI.

V usage is TRBV27 and J usage is TRBJ1-4, with 7 positions matching TRBD1. J gave up 8 bases and V 5 bases, and 11 bases lay outside the gene matches. From germline, CDR1 is MNHEY and CDR2 SMNVEV (reference sequence). CDR3 size: 15 residues. The CDR3 sequence: CASSIGRGRGEKLFF. The CDR3 coding sequence is TGTGCCAGCAGTATAGGAAGGGGGCGCGGCGAAAAACTGTTTTTT. Complete variable domain (other parts from reference TRBV27 and TRBJ1-4): EAQVTQNPRYLITVTGKKLTVTCSQNMNHEYMSWYRQDPGLGLRQIYYSMNVEVTDKGDVPEGYKVSRKEKRNFPLILESPSPNQTSLYFCASSIGRGRGEKLFFGSGTQLSVL.

V and J are TRBV19 and TRBJ1-5; no clear D. Germline loops: CDR1 LNHDA, CDR2 SQIVND (reference sequence). The CDR3 is 22 amino acids. Trimming removed 7 bases from V and 0 bases from J, with 34 bases in between. The CDR3 loop is CASTTGRGGSHSDLYSNQPQHF. In DNA, the CDR3 is TGTGCCAGTACTACTGGACGCGGCGGCTCCCACTCAGACCTCTATAGCAATCAGCCCCAGCATTTT.